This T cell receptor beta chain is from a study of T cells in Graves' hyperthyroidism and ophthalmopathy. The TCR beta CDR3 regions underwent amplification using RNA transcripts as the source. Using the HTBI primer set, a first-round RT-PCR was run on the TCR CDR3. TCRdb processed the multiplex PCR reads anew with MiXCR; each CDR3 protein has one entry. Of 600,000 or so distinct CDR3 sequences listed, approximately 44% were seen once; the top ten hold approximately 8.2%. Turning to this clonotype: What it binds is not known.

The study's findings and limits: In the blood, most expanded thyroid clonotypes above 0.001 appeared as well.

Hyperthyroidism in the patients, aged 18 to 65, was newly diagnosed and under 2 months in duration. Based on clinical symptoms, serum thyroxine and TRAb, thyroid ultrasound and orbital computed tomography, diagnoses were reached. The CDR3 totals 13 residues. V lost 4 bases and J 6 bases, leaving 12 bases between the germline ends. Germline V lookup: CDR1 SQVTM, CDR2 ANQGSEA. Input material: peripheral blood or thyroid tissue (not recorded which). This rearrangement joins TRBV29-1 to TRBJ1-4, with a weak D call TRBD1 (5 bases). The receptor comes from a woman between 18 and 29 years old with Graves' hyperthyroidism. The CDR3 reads CSVAWWGDEKLFF. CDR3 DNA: TGCAGCGTTGCGTGGTGGGGCGATGAAAAACTGTTTTTT.